A selection of T cell receptor beta chains follows, all from one sample in a study of blood T cell repertoires in COVID-19. TCRdb keeps only in-frame clones here, not all; method: immunoSEQ multiplex PCR. This table has roughly 190,000 clones, 70% to 80% appearing once. The sequencing sample was made of peripheral blood. Receptors were obtained from a woman aged 45-65 years with acute or convalescent COVID-19. Both conserved end residues are part of each CDR3.

TRBJ2-7	TRBV7-2	CASSLSGRGSYEQYF
TRBJ1-2	TRBV4-2	CASSQDPGGGGYTF
TRBJ2-1	TRBV6-5	CASSSGLAHEQFF
TRBJ1-1	TRBV30	CAWSQTGIGTEAFF
TRBJ2-1	TRBV27	CASSFGSPIYNEQFF
TRBJ1-2	TRBV27	CASSSKRTGAIYGYTF
TRBJ1-6	TRBV6-5	CASSHRVSPLHF
TRBJ2-7	TRBV24-1	CATSGGRGQDRLKGEQYF
TRBJ2-1	TRBV3-1/TRBV3-2	CASSPTSGRNEQFF
TRBJ1-2	TRBV7-2	CASTLAGTNYGYTF
TRBJ1-5	TRBV5-5	CASSAGSGPQHF
TRBJ1-1	TRBV28	CATAVPLGQPPREEAFF
TRBJ1-6	TRBV25-1	CASSVPLSSYNSPLHF
TRBJ2-1	TRBV24-1	CATSTGGEQFF
TRBJ2-1	TRBV2	CATGTSGSYNEQFF
TRBJ2-3	TRBV19	CASSWASGGADTQYF
TRBJ2-7	TRBV24-1	CATSDPRSYEQYF
TRBJ1-6	TRBV11-2	CASSLARTGNSPLHF
TRBJ2-7	TRBV30	CAWSPRGAQRESYEQYF
TRBJ2-1	TRBV12-3/TRBV12-4	CASTGQRDNEQFF
TRBJ1-1	TRBV27	CASSLRTGEAFF
TRBJ2-2	TRBV11-3	CASSFRGGSAGELFF
TRBJ2-2	TRBV7-2	CASSRYRATGELFF
TRBJ2-7	TRBV7-8	CASSLGQYTEQYF
TRBJ2-1	TRBV25-1	CASSKRGGDNEQFF
TRBJ2-6	TRBV2	CASSYLPGANVLTF
TRBJ2-1	TRBV6-2/TRBV6-3	CASSSLVSSYNEQFF
TRBJ1-1	TRBV7-2	CASSPRRGMNTEAFF
TRBJ2-5	TRBV6-5	CASRRTSEETQYF
TRBJ1-6	TRBV4-1	CASSQDLDRGRFRNSPLHF
TRBJ2-4	TRBV7-2	CASSPGTGGGIQYF
TRBJ1-2	TRBV5-5	CASSSATGGNGYTF
TRBJ1-1	TRBV19	CASSISWNTEAFF
TRBJ1-1	TRBV5-6	CASSSGGTGFLNTEAFF
TRBJ2-3	TRBV4-3	CASSQDSRYNTDTQYF
TRBJ2-7	TRBV11-2	CASSPAWASGSYEQYF
TRBJ1-2	TRBV4-2	CASSSILGAGHYGYTF
TRBJ1-1	TRBV5-6	CASSRGTEAFF
TRBJ1-4	TRBV19	CASREVTGGNEKLFF
TRBJ2-7	TRBV15	CATSRDRGLAGAYREQYF
TRBJ1-2	TRBV6-5	CASSYSRTGGAGYTF
TRBJ1-3	TRBV4-3	CASSQDRVVSGNTIYF
TRBJ1-5	TRBV6-5	CASVQAGPSNQPQHF
TRBJ1-2	TRBV6-5	CASTPGQVNGYTF
TRBJ1-1	TRBV19	CASSKGRVTEAFF
TRBJ2-3	TRBV24-1	CATSAGGAGTDTQYF
TRBJ1-5	TRBV5-8	CASSPSNQPQHF